This T cell receptor beta chain was sequenced for a study of graft-versus-host responses after intestinal transplantation. As for the study in general: Induction with anti-thymocyte globulin, then tacrolimus and steroids for around three years, was given to all recipients. Study-level findings and limits: Detected in recipient marrow were GvH clones, some of which were first observed in ileum or blood. Subjects displaying graft-donor T cell macrochimerism possessed elevated graft-versus-host to host-versus-graft clonal ratios inside allografts.

Profiling relied on immunoSEQ multiplex PCR, and the TCRdb table lists in-frame clones only, not all of them. Among some 16,000 clones listed, over 80% were seen once. This CDR3 contains 15 residues. Looked up from germline, CDR1 is SEHNR and CDR2 is FQNEAQ (reference sequence). Trimming removed 5 bases at V and 4 bases at J, with 18 bases between. In its sample, this clone was seen a few times. No antigen is known for it. The sample in question was PBMCs, obtained around 110 days after intestinal transplant. V usage is TRBV7-9 and J usage is TRBJ2-7; D not resolved. This receptor was obtained from a human patient who received an intestinal transplant, so some T cells may come from the graft donor. CDR3 DNA: TGTGCCAGCAGCCCCGGGTGGGGTTCCACGTACGAGCAGTACTTC. Encoded protein: CASSPGWGSTYEQYF.